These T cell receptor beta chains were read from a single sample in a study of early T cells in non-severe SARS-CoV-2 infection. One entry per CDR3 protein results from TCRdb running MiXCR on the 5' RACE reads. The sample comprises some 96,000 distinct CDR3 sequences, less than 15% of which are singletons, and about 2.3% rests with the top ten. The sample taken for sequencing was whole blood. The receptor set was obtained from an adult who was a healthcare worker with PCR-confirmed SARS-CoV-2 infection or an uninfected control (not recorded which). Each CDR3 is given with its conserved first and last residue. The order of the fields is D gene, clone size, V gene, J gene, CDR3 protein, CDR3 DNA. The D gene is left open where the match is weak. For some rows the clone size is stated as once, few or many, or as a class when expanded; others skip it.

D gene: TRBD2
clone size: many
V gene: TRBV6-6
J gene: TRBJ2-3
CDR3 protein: CASSYPPASGEDTQYF
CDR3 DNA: TGTGCCAGCAGTTACCCCCCCGCTAGCGGGGAGGATACGCAGTATTTT

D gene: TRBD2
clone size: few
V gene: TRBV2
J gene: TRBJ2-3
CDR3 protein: CASKRLAGITDTQYF
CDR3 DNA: TGTGCCAGCAAGCGACTAGCGGGGATAACAGATACGCAGTATTTT

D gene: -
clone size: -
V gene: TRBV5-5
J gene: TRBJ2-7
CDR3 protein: CASSASPQGYEQYF
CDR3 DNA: TGTGCCAGCAGCGCATCCCCACAAGGCTACGAGCAGTACTTC

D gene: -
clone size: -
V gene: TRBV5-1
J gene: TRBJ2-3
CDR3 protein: CASSSFTKDTQYF
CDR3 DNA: TGCGCCAGCAGCTCCTTCACTAAAGATACGCAGTATTTT

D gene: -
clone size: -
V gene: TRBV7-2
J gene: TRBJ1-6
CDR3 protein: CASSFTPPDRLHF
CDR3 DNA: TGTGCCAGCAGCTTCACCCCTCCGGACAGACTCCACTTT

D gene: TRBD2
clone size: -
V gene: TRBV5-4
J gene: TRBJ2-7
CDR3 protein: CASSLGGLAAYEQYF
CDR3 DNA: TGTGCCAGCAGCTTGGGTGGTCTAGCGGCCTACGAGCAGTACTTC

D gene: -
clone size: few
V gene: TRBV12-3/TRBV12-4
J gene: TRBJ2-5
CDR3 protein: CASSLLGHAQETQYF
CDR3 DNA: TGTGCCAGCAGTTTACTCGGGCATGCCCAAGAGACCCAGTACTTC

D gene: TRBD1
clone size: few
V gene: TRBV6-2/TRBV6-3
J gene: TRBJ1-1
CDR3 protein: CASSFDTGVPTEAFF
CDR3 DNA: TGTGCCAGCAGTTTCGATACAGGGGTCCCGACTGAAGCTTTCTTT

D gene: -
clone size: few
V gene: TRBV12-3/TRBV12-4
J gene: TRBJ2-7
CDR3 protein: CASSRQKSEQYF
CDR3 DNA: TGTGCCAGCAGCCGACAGAAGAGCGAGCAGTACTTC

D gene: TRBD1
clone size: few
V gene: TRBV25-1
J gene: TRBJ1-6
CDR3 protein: CASQTYRGGNNSPLHF
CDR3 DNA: TGTGCCAGCCAAACATACAGGGGTGGGAATAATTCACCCCTCCACTTT

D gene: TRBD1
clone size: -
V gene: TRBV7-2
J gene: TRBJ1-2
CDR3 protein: CASRDRANYGYTF
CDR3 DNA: TGTGCCAGCAGAGACAGGGCCAACTATGGCTACACCTTC

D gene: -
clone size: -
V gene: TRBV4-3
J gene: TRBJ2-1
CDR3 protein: CASSQRLGTLDEQFF
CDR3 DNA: TGCGCCAGCAGCCAAAGACTAGGGACTTTGGATGAGCAGTTCTTC

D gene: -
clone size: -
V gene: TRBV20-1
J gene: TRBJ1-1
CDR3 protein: CSAREGGGHTEAFF
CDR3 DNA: TGCAGTGCTAGAGAAGGGGGGGGGCACACTGAAGCTTTCTTT

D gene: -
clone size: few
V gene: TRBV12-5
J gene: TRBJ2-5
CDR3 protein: CASGPGTKGGETQYF
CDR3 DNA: TGTGCTAGTGGTCCCGGGACCAAAGGGGGAGAGACCCAGTACTTC

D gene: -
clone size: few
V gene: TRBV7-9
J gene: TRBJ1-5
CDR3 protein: CASSLAGEQPQHF
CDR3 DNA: TGTGCCAGCAGCTTAGCGGGGGAACAGCCCCAGCATTTT

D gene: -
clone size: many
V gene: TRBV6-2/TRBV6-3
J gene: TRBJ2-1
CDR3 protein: CASSWRGTYNEQFF
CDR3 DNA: TGTGCCAGCAGTTGGAGGGGGACTTACAATGAGCAGTTCTTC

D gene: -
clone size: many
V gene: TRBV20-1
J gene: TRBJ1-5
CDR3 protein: CSAKSLGGSQPQHF
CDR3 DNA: TGCAGTGCTAAGTCGTTAGGGGGGTCTCAGCCCCAGCATTTT

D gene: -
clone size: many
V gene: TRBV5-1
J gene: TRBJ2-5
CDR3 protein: CASSLSSVRQETQYF
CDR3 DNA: TGCGCCAGCAGCTTATCTAGCGTCCGACAAGAGACCCAGTACTTC

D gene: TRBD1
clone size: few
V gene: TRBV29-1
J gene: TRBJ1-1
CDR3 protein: CSGRTGRTEAFF
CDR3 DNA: TGCAGCGGAAGGACAGGGAGGACTGAAGCTTTCTTT

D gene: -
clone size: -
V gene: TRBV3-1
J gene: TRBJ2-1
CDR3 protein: CASSQVAGRVYEQFF
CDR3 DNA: TGTGCCAGCAGCCAAGTTGCGGGGCGGGTCTATGAGCAGTTCTTC

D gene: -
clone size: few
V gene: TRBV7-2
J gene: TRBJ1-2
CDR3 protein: CASSPTPGSNNYGYTF
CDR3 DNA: TGTGCCAGCAGCCCAACCCCCGGCAGCAATAACTATGGCTACACCTTC

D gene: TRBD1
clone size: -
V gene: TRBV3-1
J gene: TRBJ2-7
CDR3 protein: CASSQENRGEQYF
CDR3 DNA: TGTGCCAGCAGCCAAGAAAACAGGGGCGAGCAGTACTTC

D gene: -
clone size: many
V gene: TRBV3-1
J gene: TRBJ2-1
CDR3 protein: CASSQGPGRSNEQFF
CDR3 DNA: TGTGCCAGCAGCCAAGGGCCAGGGAGGTCCAATGAGCAGTTCTTC

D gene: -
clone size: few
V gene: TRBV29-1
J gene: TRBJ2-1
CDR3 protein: CSVEDGKGRFNEQFF
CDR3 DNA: TGCAGCGTTGAAGATGGAAAAGGGAGGTTCAATGAGCAGTTCTTC